These 10 T cell receptor beta chains came from one sample sequenced in a study of blood T cell repertoires in COVID-19. Here immunoSEQ multiplex PCR was the method, and the copy in TCRdb shows in-frame clones only, minus some. The sample has approximately 47,000 clones, 80% to 90% seen once. The sequencing input was peripheral blood. The receptors here all came from a human donor with active COVID-19. The donor label of this sample is uncertain.

The gene calls are TRBV28 and TRBJ2-6; 7 bases map to TRBD1. The junction had 1 base not matched to a gene; V was cut back by 4 bases and J by 1 base. From germline, CDR1 is MDHEN and CDR2 SYDVKM. This CDR3 is 15 amino acids long. CDR3 region: CASSSTGSGANVLTF. The CDR3 region has the DNA TGTGCCAGCAGTTCGACAGGGTCTGGGGCCAACGTCCTGACTTTC.

This chain uses TRBV11-3 with TRBJ1-1, with 7 bases that match TRBD1. V trimming: 4 bases; J trimming: 9 bases; junction bases outside the gene matches: 2. The CDR3 covers 11 residues. The germline V gene has CDR1 SGHNT and CDR2 YENEEA. CDR3 loop: CASSWGQQAFF. CDR3 nucleotide sequence: TGTGCCAGCAGCTGGGGACAGCAAGCTTTCTTT.

J is TRBJ2-5 and V is TRBV30; D gene unclear. The germline V gene has CDR1 GTSNPN and CDR2 SVGIG (reference sequence). This CDR3 has 13 amino acids. The V end lost 5 bases, the J end lost 1 base, and 11 bases lay between the germline ends. This CDR3 reads CAWARRFQETQYF. CDR3 coding DNA: TGTGCCTGGGCCCGTAGATTCCAAGAGACCCAGTACTTC.

This clone was seen a few times. The chain employs TRBV4-2 and TRBJ1-3; D not certain. Germline lookup yields CDR1 LGHNA and CDR2 YNFKEQ. The ends were cut back, 0 bases at V and 0 bases at J, with 9 bases in the middle. The CDR3 is 16 amino acids. The CDR3 nucleotides are TGTGCCAGCAGCCAAGATACGGGATACTCTGGAAACACCATATATTTT. Translated, it gives CASSQDTGYSGNTIYF.

The chain uses TRBV15 and TRBJ1-6; the match to TRBD1 covers 7 bases. The CDR3 totals 13 residues. V was clipped by 4 bases and J by 13 bases; unmatched bases: 7. Germline CDR1 LNHNV, CDR2 YYDKDF (reference sequence). The CDR3 protein is CATSTGTAAPLHF. The CDR3 DNA follows: TGTGCCACCAGCACCGGGACAGCGGCCCCCCTCCACTTT.

The chain is built from TRBV29-1 and TRBJ2-1; unclear D gene. Germline V CDR1 and CDR2: SQVTM, ANQGSEA. This CDR3 contains 11 residues. V was trimmed by 3 bases and J by 4 bases, leaving 4 bases between them. The CDR3 sequence is CSVDRYNEQFF. As DNA, the CDR3 is TGCAGCGTTGACAGGTACAATGAGCAGTTCTTC.

This chain uses TRBV5-1 with TRBJ2-5; D unclear. The germline V gene has CDR1 SGHRS and CDR2 YFSETQ. Trimming left V 2 bases short and J 1 base short, with 9 bases between. The CDR3 spans 14 residues. CDR3 sequence reads: CASSFPGSQETQYF. The CDR3 DNA reads as TGCGCCAGCAGCTTCCCAGGTTCCCAAGAGACCCAGTACTTC. Using reference TRBV5-1 and TRBJ2-5 for the parts outside the CDR3, the full variable domain is KAGVTQTPRYLIKTRGQQVTLSCSPISGHRSVSWYQQTPGQGLQFLFEYFSETQRNKGNFPGRFSGRQFSNSRSEMNVSTLELGDSALYLCASSFPGSQETQYFGPGTRLLVL.

This clone was counted a single time. This chain uses TRBV7-2 with TRBJ2-1; 11 bases line up with TRBD2. V was pared by 6 bases and J by 5 bases, with 6 bases of the junction left unmatched. Germline V gene data show CDR1 as SGHTA and CDR2 as FQGNSA. The CDR3 extends over 15 amino acids. This CDR3 reads CASRNSGRADNEQFF. The CDR3 region has the DNA TGTGCCAGCAGGAATAGCGGGAGGGCCGACAATGAGCAGTTCTTC.

This rearrangement joins TRBV30 to TRBJ1-4; 9 bases fit TRBD1. CDR1 is GTSNPN, CDR2 SVGIG, per germline (reference sequence). The junction had 5 bases not matched to a gene; V was cut back by 4 bases and J by 8 bases. The CDR3 loop spans 13 amino acids. CDR3 DNA sequence: TGTGCCTGGAACCGTGACAGGGGGGAAAAACTGTTTTTT. Its protein product is CAWNRDRGEKLFF.

The CDR3 loop is CASSPARTSRLYEQYF. For the CDR3, the DNA is TGTGCCAGCAGCCCAGCAAGGACTAGCCGCCTCTACGAGCAGTACTTC. The chain links TRBV7-3 to TRBJ2-7; 8 bases align to TRBD2. The CDR3 has 16 amino acids. The germline gives CDR1 SGHTA, CDR2 FQGTGA. V was clipped by 5 bases and J by 3 bases; unmatched bases: 12.